This record looks at one TCR beta chain sequence and its context. The antigen remains undetermined. The data originate from a study of T cell responses to AZD1222 COVID-19 vaccine. Study findings and constraints: Donors in the cohort were predominantly white British and more often female, and clonal diversity was possibly underestimated.

The germline V gene encodes CDR1 MDHEN and CDR2 SYDVKM. Trimming took 7 bases from V and 3 from J; bases not matched to a gene: 10. This CDR3 contains 15 residues. Sequenced by immunoSEQ multiplex PCR; TCRdb stores in-frame clones only, minus some. This table holds 150,000 or so clones, 85% to 95% found once. The V gene is TRBV28, the J gene TRBJ1-2; 8 bases agree with TRBD1. The input for sequencing was peripheral blood, taken on day 0 of AZD1222 vaccination. This receptor was obtained from an adult in good health. The DNA for the CDR3 is TGTGCCAGCAATTCTCCCGGGACAGGCTACTATGGCTACACCTTC. It translates to CASNSPGTGYYGYTF.